The sequence of this TCR beta chain was determined in a study of control samples from healthy donors and cancer patients. Measured with immunoSEQ multiplex PCR; TCRdb has only the in-frame clones, and not every one. Here the sample spans 100,000 or so clones, roughly four fifths being singletons. V lost 1 base, J lost 4 bases, and 5 bases lay in between. Germline V lookup: CDR1 SGHAT, CDR2 FQNNGV. This CDR3 contains 13 residues. The receptor comes from a woman aged 60 to 75 in good health. This chain joins TRBV11-2 and TRBJ1-5; no clear D. What was sequenced was blood. This chain's CDR3 is CASSLAGNQPQHF. The CDR3 nucleotides read TGTGCCAGCAGCTTAGCCGGGAATCAGCCCCAGCATTTT.